The clone carrying this T cell receptor beta chain showed up many times. Its antigen is not identified. These data belong to a study of T cell repertoires in cytomegalovirus infection. Study overall: Public TCR beta signature analysis indicated the presence of both CMV infection and matching HLA type.

MiXCR, run by TCRdb on the reads, gives a single entry per CDR3 protein. The sample shows 70,000 to 95,000 distinct CDR3 sequences, 25% to 30% of them seen only once. Germline V gene lookup returns CDR1 SGHTA and CDR2 FQGNSA. V was clipped by 5 bases and J by 2 bases; unmatched bases: 6. CDR3 length equals 16 residues. Points from the study as a whole: In two of eight donors, the top clonotype was HLA-C-restricted CMV-specific.

The sequence was collected from a human donor in good health (CMV status not recorded). Some clones in this sample may be carry-over from other donors' samples. This sequence joins TRBV7-2 and TRBJ2-3; 11 nucleotides match TRBD2. This specimen was CD8+ T cells from cultured PBMCs, taken from culture after CMV antigen stimulation. The CDR3 here is CASSPSGGRLTDTQYF. DNA for the CDR3: TGTGCCAGCAGCCCTAGCGGGGGGAGACTCACAGATACGCAGTATTTT.